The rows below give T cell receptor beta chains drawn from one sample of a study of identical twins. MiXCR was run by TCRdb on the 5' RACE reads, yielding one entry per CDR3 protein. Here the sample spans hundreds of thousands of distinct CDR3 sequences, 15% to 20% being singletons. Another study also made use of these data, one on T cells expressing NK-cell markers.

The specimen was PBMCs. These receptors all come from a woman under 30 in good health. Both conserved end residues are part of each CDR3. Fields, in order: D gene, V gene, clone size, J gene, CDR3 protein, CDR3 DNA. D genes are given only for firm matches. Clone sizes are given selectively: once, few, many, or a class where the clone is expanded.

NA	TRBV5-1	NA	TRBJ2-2	CAGRRDFANTGELFF	TGCGCCGGACGGAGGGATTTCGCGAACACCGGGGAGCTGTTTTTT
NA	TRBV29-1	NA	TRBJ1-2	CSVELRPRGSLSGYTF	TGCAGCGTTGAACTCCGTCCGCGGGGATCCCTCTCTGGCTACACCTTC
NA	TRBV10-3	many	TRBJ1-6	CAISDLDANLKSLHF	TGTGCCATCAGTGACCTTGACGCTAACCTTAAGTCCCTCCACTTT
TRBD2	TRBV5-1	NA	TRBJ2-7	CASKRLAGELAYEQYF	TGCGCCAGCAAGAGGCTAGCGGGAGAGTTGGCCTACGAGCAGTACTTC
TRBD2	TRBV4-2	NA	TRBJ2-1	CARGPGSGSNNVGQFF	TGTGCCAGGGGCCCTGGTAGCGGGAGTAATAATGTGGGGCAGTTCTTC
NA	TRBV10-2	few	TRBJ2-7	CASRGYYEQYF	TGCGCCAGCAGGGGATACTACGAGCAGTACTTC
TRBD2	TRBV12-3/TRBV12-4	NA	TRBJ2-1	CASSFLWLAGGADYNEQFF	TGTGCCAGCAGTTTTTTATGGCTAGCGGGGGGGGCCGACTACAATGAGCAGTTCTTC
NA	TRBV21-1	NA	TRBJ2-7	CASSKEGTLSYEQYF	TGTGCCAGCAGCAAAGAAGGAACATTATCCTACGAGCAGTACTTC
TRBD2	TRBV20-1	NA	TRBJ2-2	CSARRTSGTGELFF	TGCAGTGCTAGAAGGACTAGCGGCACCGGGGAGCTGTTTTTT
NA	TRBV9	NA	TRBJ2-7	CASNLDGHSSYEQYF	TGTGCCAGCAACCTCGACGGACACTCCTCCTACGAGCAGTACTTC
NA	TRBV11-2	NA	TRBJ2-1	CASSLISGEQFF	TGTGCCAGCAGCTTAATCTCGGGAGAGCAGTTCTTC
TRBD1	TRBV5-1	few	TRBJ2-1	CASSRQGINNEQFF	TGCGCCAGCAGCCGACAGGGGATTAACAATGAGCAGTTCTTC